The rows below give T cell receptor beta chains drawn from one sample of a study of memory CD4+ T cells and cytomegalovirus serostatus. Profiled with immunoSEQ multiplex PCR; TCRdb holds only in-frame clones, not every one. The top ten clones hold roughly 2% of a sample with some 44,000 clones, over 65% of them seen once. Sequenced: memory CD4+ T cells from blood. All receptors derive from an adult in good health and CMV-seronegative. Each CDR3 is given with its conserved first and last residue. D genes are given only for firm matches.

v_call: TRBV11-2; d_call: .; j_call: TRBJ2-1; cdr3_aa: CASSLWGSSYNEQFF
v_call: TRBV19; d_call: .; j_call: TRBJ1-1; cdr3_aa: CASKTGQNTEAFF
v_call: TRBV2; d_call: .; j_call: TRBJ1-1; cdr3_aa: CASSPPSGTGDTEAFF
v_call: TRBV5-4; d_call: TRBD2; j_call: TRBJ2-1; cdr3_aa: CASSSGLAARSEQFF
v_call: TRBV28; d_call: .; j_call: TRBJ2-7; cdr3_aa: CASSLWYRGGRVEQYF
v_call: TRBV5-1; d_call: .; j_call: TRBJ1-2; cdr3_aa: CASRGLGSEGYGYTF
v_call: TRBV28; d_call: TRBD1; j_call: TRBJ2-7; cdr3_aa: CASSYLDRGRDEQYF
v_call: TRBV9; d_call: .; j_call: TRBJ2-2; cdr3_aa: CASSVQGLGTGELFF
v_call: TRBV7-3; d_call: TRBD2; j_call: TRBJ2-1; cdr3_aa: CASSYSGLASYNEQFF
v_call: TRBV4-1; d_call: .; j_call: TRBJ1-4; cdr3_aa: CASSPGPSWTNEKLFF
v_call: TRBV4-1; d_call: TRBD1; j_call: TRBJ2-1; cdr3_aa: CASSQGRDRGRNEQFF
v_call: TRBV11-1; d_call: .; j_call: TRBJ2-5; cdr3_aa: CASSSRGGVETQYF
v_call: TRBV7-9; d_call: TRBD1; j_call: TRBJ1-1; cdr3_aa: CASSRGQGPPTEAFF
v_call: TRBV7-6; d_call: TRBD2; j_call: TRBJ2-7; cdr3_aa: CASSPKRVAGEYEQYF
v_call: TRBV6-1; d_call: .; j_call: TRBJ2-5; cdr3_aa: CASSELGKTQYF
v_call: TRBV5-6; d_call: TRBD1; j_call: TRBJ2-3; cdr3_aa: CASSGDRYTDTQYF
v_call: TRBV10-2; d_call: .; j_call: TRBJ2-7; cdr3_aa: CASSERSGEGYEQYF
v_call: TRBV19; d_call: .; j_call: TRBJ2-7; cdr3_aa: CASSRDMGYEQYF
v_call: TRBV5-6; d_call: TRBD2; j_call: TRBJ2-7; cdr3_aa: CASIALRTSGGRVKQYF
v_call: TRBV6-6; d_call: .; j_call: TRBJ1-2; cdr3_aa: CASSPPIPIYGYTF